The entry below gives a single T cell receptor (beta chain) sequence along with its context. CDR3 length equals 14 residues. Germline V gives CDR1 SEHNR, CDR2 FQNEAQ (reference sequence). Trimming took off 5 bases at V and 2 bases at J, with 13 bases between the two ends. This sample is drawn from a study of shared clonotypes between healthy human individuals. Only in-frame clones appear in the TCRdb table, and some are missing; sequencing was by immunoSEQ multiplex PCR. The sample contains roughly 2.2 million clones, 92% of which appear only once. The sequence was obtained from a man between 18 and 35 years old in good health. Some clones in this sample may be carry-over from other donors' samples. The sample was naive CD4+ T cells from PBMCs. As to subset: CD45RA+ positively selected. V and J are TRBV7-9 and TRBJ2-7; the D gene is possibly TRBD2 (7 bases). Here the CDR3 reads CASSLRGGTYEQYF. The CDR3 nucleotides read TGTGCCAGCAGCCTCCGCGGGGGCACCTACGAGCAGTACTTC.